One sample yielded the 27 T cell receptor beta chains listed below, sequenced in a study of OX40 agonist ivuxolimab in advanced cancers. Here immunoSEQ multiplex PCR was the method, and the copy in TCRdb shows in-frame clones only, minus some. Here the sample spans 10,000 to 15,000 clones, approximately 90% being singletons. This specimen consisted of CD4+ or CD8+ T cells sorted from blood, obtained in a trial of the OX40 agonist ivuxolimab. These receptors were collected from an adult with an advanced solid tumor such as melanoma, head and neck, liver or kidney cancer.

V usage is TRBV10-1 and J usage is TRBJ2-3; D perhaps matches TRBD2 (5 bases). V lost 7 bases and J lost 5, with 7 bases in between. Germline V gene sequence: CDR1 WNHNN, CDR2 SYGVQD (reference sequence). This CDR3 contains 11 residues. CDR3 loop: CASTREDTQYF. The CDR3 DNA reads TGCGCCAGCACGAGGGAAGATACGCAGTATTTT.

CDR3 region: CASSLVLMGTDEAFF. As DNA, the CDR3 is TGTGCCAGCAGCTTGGTGCTAATGGGCACAGATGAAGCTTTCTTT. The chain combines TRBV5-6 with TRBJ1-1; no reliable D call. The CDR3 length is 15 residues. CDR1 SGHDT and CDR2 YYEEEE come from the germline V gene. Trimming removed 0 bases from V and 7 bases from J, with 16 bases in between. Together with reference TRBV5-6 and TRBJ1-1, the CDR3 gives the full variable domain: DAGVTQSPTHLIKTRGQQVTLRCSPKSGHDTVSWYQQALGQGPQFIFQYYEEEERQRGNFPDRFSGHQFPNYSSELNVNALLLGDSALYLCASSLVLMGTDEAFFGQGTRLTVV.

This chain uses TRBV7-2 with TRBJ1-1; D may be TRBD1 (5 bases). The CDR3 totals 13 residues. Trimming took off 5 bases at V and 2 bases at J, with 9 bases between the two ends. Germline V gives CDR1 SGHTA, CDR2 FQGNSA. The CDR3 DNA sequence: TGTGCCAGCAGCGTCGGGGCTAACACTGAAGCTTTCTTT. Translating it yields CASSVGANTEAFF.

J is TRBJ2-2 and V is TRBV27, with D possibly TRBD2 on 5 matching bases. The germline gives CDR1 MNHEY, CDR2 SMNVEV (reference sequence). V was cut by 4 bases and J by 4 bases, with 13 bases left in between. The CDR3 extends over 15 amino acids. CDR3 amino acids: CASSSTLGSTGELFF. CDR3 DNA: TGTGCCAGCAGTTCCACGCTGGGGAGCACCGGGGAGCTGTTTTTT.

In its sample, this clone was seen once. This chain joins TRBV27 and TRBJ2-1; the D call may be TRBD1 or TRBD2 (5 bases each). V dropped 1 base and J dropped 2 bases, with 18 bases sitting between them. CDR1 and CDR2 from the germline V gene are MNHEY and SMNVEV (reference sequence). This CDR3 has 18 amino acids. The CDR3 sequence is CASSLLGVAGIAYNEQFF. For the CDR3, the DNA is TGTGCCAGCAGTTTATTGGGGGTCGCGGGTATCGCCTACAATGAGCAGTTCTTC.

The chain employs TRBV7-9 and TRBJ2-7; tentatively, D is TRBD2 (6 bases). The V gene lost 5 bases and the J gene lost 4 bases, with 27 bases spanning the gap. The germline gives CDR1 SEHNR, CDR2 FQNEAQ (reference sequence). This CDR3 region has 18 residues. The CDR3 DNA follows: TGTGCCAGCAGCACCTTTAGCCCGGCTAGCGCGGGGATATACGAGCAGTACTTC. Translation: CASSTFSPASAGIYEQYF.

The chain joins TRBV9 to TRBJ2-5; possibly TRBD2 for D (5 bases). Near its end, the DNA agrees better with TRBJ2-7, so the J call may be wrong. This CDR3 spans 16 amino acids. Germline CDR1 is SGDLS and CDR2 is YYNGEE. The CDR3 DNA reads TGTGCCAGCAGCACTACCCCCTCGTCGGGATCCTACGAGCAGTACTTC. This gives the protein CASSTTPSSGSYEQYF.

This sequence joins TRBV2 and TRBJ1-2; perhaps TRBD1 as D (6 bases). CDR3 length equals 12 residues. Trimming shortened V by 6 bases and J by 8 bases, and 13 bases separated the two germline ends. Per the germline V gene, CDR1 is SNHLY and CDR2 is FYNNEI. CDR3 amino acids: CASRTQGFGYTF. DNA for the CDR3: TGTGCCAGCAGGACACAGGGCTTCGGCTACACCTTC.

This clone turned up a few times. This sequence joins TRBV7-9 and TRBJ2-1; D remains ambiguous. The length of the CDR3 is 14 residues. Germline CDR1 and CDR2: SEHNR and FQNEAQ (reference sequence). Trimming pared 2 bases from V and 1 base from J, leaving 6 bases between. In DNA form, the CDR3 reads TGTGCCAGCAGCTTATACAGTTCCTACAATGAGCAGTTCTTC. Protein: CASSLYSSYNEQFF. Full variable domain (remainder filled in from reference TRBV7-9 and TRBJ2-1): DTGVSQNPRHKITKRGQNVTFRCDPISEHNRLYWYRQTLGQGPEFLTYFQNEAQLEKSRLLSDRFSAERPKGSFSTLEIQRTEQGDSAMYLCASSLYSSYNEQFFGPGTRLTVL.

V gene TRBV10-1 combines with J gene TRBJ2-1; 8 positions agree with TRBD1. V shed 0 bases and J 8 bases; nucleotides not matched to a gene: 9. This CDR3 contains 16 residues. Looked up from germline, CDR1 is WNHNN and CDR2 is SYGVQD (reference sequence). CDR3 coding DNA: TGCGCCAGCAGTGAGTCAGGCAGGGGGCAGTTTGATGAGCAGTTCTTC. Protein sequence: CASSESGRGQFDEQFF.

V gene TRBV7-7 combines with J gene TRBJ2-3; 10 nucleotides line up with TRBD2. CDR1 is SSHAT and CDR2 is FNYEAQ in the germline V gene (reference sequence). Trimming took 5 bases from V and 3 from J; bases not matched to a gene: 5. The CDR3 length is 15 residues. The CDR3 DNA reads TGTGCCAGCAGCCCTGATAGCGGGGGGACAGATACGCAGTATTTT. This gives the protein CASSPDSGGTDTQYF.

This chain connects TRBV11-2 to TRBJ2-2; D remains ambiguous. Germline V gene data show CDR1 as SGHAT and CDR2 as FQNNGV. V was trimmed by 5 bases and J by 0 bases, leaving 13 bases between them. This CDR3 has 16 residues. The CDR3 DNA reads TGTGCCAGCAGCCCTTTTTTTACTGCGAACACCGGGGAGCTGTTTTTT. It encodes CASSPFFTANTGELFF.

The table lists this clone with a few counts. This rearrangement joins TRBV10-3 to TRBJ1-2; perhaps TRBD1 as D (5 bases). The germline V gene has CDR1 ENHRY and CDR2 SYGVKD. Trimming took off 8 bases at V and 8 bases at J, with 18 bases between the two ends. The CDR3 is 13 residues long. The CDR3 loop is CAIGGTMVRGYTF. The CDR3 DNA sequence: TGTGCCATCGGCGGGACCATGGTTCGGGGCTACACCTTC.

The V and J genes are TRBV4-3 and TRBJ2-7, with 10 bases aligning to TRBD2. V trimming: 0 bases; J trimming: 2 bases; junction bases outside the gene matches: 19. The CDR3 totals 21 residues. Germline V lookup: CDR1 LGHNA, CDR2 YSLEER. The CDR3 here is CASSQDGLAGAFRISTYEQYF. Written as DNA, the CDR3 is TGCGCCAGCAGCCAAGACGGGCTAGCGGGGGCATTTCGTATCTCTACCTACGAGCAGTACTTC.

The V call is TRBV6-4, the J call TRBJ2-3; weak D call: TRBD2 (6 bases). Between the trimmed V and J ends, which lost 6 bases and 3 bases, there was a span of 22 bases. Germline values: CDR1 MRHNA, CDR2 SNTAGT. The CDR3 is 17 amino acids. CDR3 in amino acids: CASRRTTEGRTTDTQYF. CDR3 coding DNA: TGTGCCAGCAGGCGAACGACAGAAGGGAGGACGACAGATACGCAGTATTTT.

The chain employs TRBV4-1 and TRBJ2-4; D perhaps matches TRBD2 (6 bases). The CDR3 has 16 amino acids. The V end lost 0 bases, the J end lost 3 bases, and 12 bases lay between the germline ends. Germline CDR1 and CDR2: MGHRA and YSYEKL. CDR3 sequence: CASSQDGAGYKNIQYF. The CDR3 DNA reads TGCGCCAGCAGCCAAGACGGGGCGGGGTACAAAAACATTCAGTACTTC.

This clone was seen only once. The chain carries TRBV30 and TRBJ2-3, with D unclear. V was pared by 8 bases and J by 3 bases, with 18 bases between. Looked up from germline, CDR1 is GTSNPN and CDR2 is SVGIG (reference sequence). There are 14 residues in the CDR3. CDR3 sequence (DNA): TGTGCCATGGACGTGGGGATGAGGACAGATACGCAGTATTTT. It codes for CAMDVGMRTDTQYF.

The rearrangement links TRBV6-1 to TRBJ2-7; D might be TRBD2 (6 bases). Per germline, CDR1 MNHNS and CDR2 SASEGT. The CDR3 has 14 amino acids. The V and J ends lost 7 bases and 2 bases respectively, with 15 bases between them. The CDR3 nucleotides are TGTGCCAGCATCAAAGGACTAATAACCTACGAGCAGTACTTC. Amino acids: CASIKGLITYEQYF.

This chain links TRBV15 with TRBJ2-5; TRBD2 matches at 7 bases. The CDR3 loop spans 16 amino acids. Germline values: CDR1 LNHNV, CDR2 YYDKDF (reference sequence). Germline trimming cut 1 base from V and 7 bases from J; bases unmatched to any gene: 12. The DNA for the CDR3 is TGTGCCACCAGCAGAGGTCTAGCGGCGAAAGAAGCGACCCAGTACTTC. Amino acid sequence: CATSRGLAAKEATQYF. The variable domain in full, completed from reference TRBV15 and TRBJ2-5, reads DAMVIQNPRYQVTQFGKPVTLSCSQTLNHNVMYWYQQKSSQAPKLLFHYYDKDFNNEADTPDNFQSRRPNTSFCFLDIRSPGLGDTAMYLCATSRGLAAKEATQYFGPGTRLLVL.

The chain couples TRBV4-3 to TRBJ1-2; D gene unclear. This CDR3 is built from 13 residues. Germline CDR1 reads LGHNA; CDR2 reads YSLEER. V lost 7 bases to trimming and J lost 7 bases, with 16 bases between them. The CDR3 loop is CASTPRRAPGYTF. The CDR3 nucleotides are TGCGCCAGCACCCCCAGGAGGGCCCCTGGCTACACCTTC.

The V and J genes are TRBV4-3 and TRBJ2-7; D might be TRBD2 (6 bases). The CDR3 sequence is 17 residues long. V was clipped by 0 bases and J by 3 bases, with 18 bases between them. Looked up from germline, CDR1 is LGHNA and CDR2 is YSLEER. CDR3: CASSQEVAAETNYEQYF. Written as DNA, the CDR3 is TGCGCCAGCAGCCAAGAGGTAGCGGCGGAGACAAACTACGAGCAGTACTTC.

This chain links TRBV4-1 with TRBJ2-6; D gene uncertain. Germline V gene sequence: CDR1 MGHRA, CDR2 YSYEKL. This CDR3 is 17 amino acids long. V lost 1 base and J lost 0, with 10 bases in between. CDR3 nucleotide sequence: TGCGCCAGCAGCCAAGGGCCCTCAGGCTCTGGGGCCAACGTCCTGACTTTC. As protein: CASSQGPSGSGANVLTF.

This chain uses TRBV6-1 with TRBJ2-7; 9 nucleotides agree with TRBD1. V lost 10 bases, J lost 2 bases, and 3 bases stayed unmatched. The CDR3 sequence is 12 residues long. Germline V gene sequence: CDR1 MNHNS, CDR2 SASEGT. The CDR3: CATDRGPYEQYF. CDR3 DNA sequence: TGTGCCACGGACAGGGGCCCCTACGAGCAGTACTTC.

This chain connects TRBV7-9 to TRBJ2-3; 11 bases map to TRBD2. Per germline, CDR1 SEHNR and CDR2 FQNEAQ (reference sequence). Trimming removed 7 bases from V and 5 bases from J; junction bases left unmatched: 14. This CDR3 has 17 amino acids. The CDR3 region is CASTHTRLAGGEDTQYF. Written as DNA, the CDR3 is TGTGCCAGCACCCATACACGGCTAGCGGGAGGTGAAGATACGCAGTATTTT.

This clone was counted between two and nine times. This sequence joins TRBV6-5 and TRBJ1-1, with D perhaps TRBD1 (5 bases). The CDR3 has 11 residues. The germline V and J ends were trimmed by 2 bases and 13 bases, with 11 bases remaining between them. Germline V gene data show CDR1 as MNHEY and CDR2 as SVGAGI. The CDR3 nucleotides are TGTGCCAGCAGTTACCGGGACGAGGGTTTCTTT. This gives the protein CASSYRDEGFF.

The chain couples TRBV19 to TRBJ2-1; 12 nucleotides match TRBD2. V shed 10 bases and J 2 bases; nucleotides not matched to a gene: 3. Germline CDR1 is LNHDA and CDR2 is SQIVND (reference sequence). This CDR3 is built from 14 residues. CDR3 region: CATRLAGAYNEQFF. The CDR3, as DNA: TGTGCCACCAGACTAGCGGGAGCCTACAATGAGCAGTTCTTC.

The chain is built from TRBV27 and TRBJ2-1; 8 positions match TRBD2. With V trimmed by 1 base and J by 0 bases, 5 bases remained unmatched. The germline CDR1 and CDR2 sequences are MNHEY and SMNVEV (reference sequence). The CDR3 consists of 17 residues. Here the CDR3 reads CASSLLTGGASYNEQFF. CDR3 nucleotide sequence: TGTGCCAGCAGTTTATTGACGGGGGGGGCCTCCTACAATGAGCAGTTCTTC.